This TCR beta chain was captured in a study of cytomegalovirus exposure and HLA in healthy donors. Study at large: Across almost 400 genotyped donors, about 81% landed in the Caucasian-associated ancestry cluster.

The PCR employed 60 Vbeta primers together with 13 Jbeta primers. Using immunoSEQ multiplex PCR, the repertoire was profiled, and TCRdb retains in-frame clones only, with some absent. The sample lists fewer than 120,000 clones; around 88% were seen once. As concerns this clone: Its antigen is not identified.

Study-level points and caveats: The study labeled more than 150 TCR beta chains cytomegalovirus-associated. Presence/absence analyses took donor sequencing depth as roughly uniform. Based on reports, TCR beta sequences accurately predicted HLA-A and HLA-B alleles for most subjects.

The sequence was collected from a man aged 40-50 years in good health and CMV-seronegative. Sequenced input: PBMCs.

The CDR3 sequence is CASSWGQTNTEAFF. For the CDR3, the DNA is TGTGCCAGCAGCTGGGGGCAGACGAACACTGAAGCTTTCTTT. V usage is TRBV7-9 and J usage is TRBJ1-1; tentative D call: TRBD1 (6 bases). The CDR3 sequence is 14 residues long. V dropped 4 bases and J dropped 1 base, with 10 bases sitting between them. Germline CDR1 reads SEHNR; CDR2 reads FQNEAQ (reference sequence).